A single sample gave rise to the 25 T cell receptor beta chains below, sequenced in a study of circulating tumor DNA in untreated peripheral T-cell lymphoma. Clones were read by immunoSEQ multiplex PCR, and TCRdb kept only the in-frame ones, dropping some. This sample has several thousand clones, with about 82% found just once. Sequenced material: tumor tissue. These receptors were obtained from a human donor with peripheral T-cell lymphoma.

The V call is TRBV6-8, the J call TRBJ1-3; tentative D call: TRBD1 (5 bases). The CDR3 totals 16 residues. The V end was cut by 5 bases, the J end by 0 bases, with 14 bases between. CDR1 is MNHGY, CDR2 SAAAGT, per germline. The CDR3 DNA reads as TGTGCCAGCAGTCCTGGACTGGGGGGCTCTGGAAACACCATATATTTT. This sequence encodes CASSPGLGGSGNTIYF.

Only one count was recorded for this clone. This chain links TRBV19 with TRBJ2-2, with unresolved D. Germline values: CDR1 LNHDA, CDR2 SQIVND (reference sequence). The CDR3 has 12 residues. The V end lost 5 bases, the J end lost 5 bases, and 6 bases lay between the germline ends. CDR3 loop: CASSFITGELFF. The CDR3 nucleotides are TGTGCCAGTAGTTTCATTACCGGGGAGCTGTTTTTT.

The gene calls are TRBV7-5 and TRBJ2-1; the table's D call, TRBD1, was not checked against the DNA. TRBV7-5 is a listed pseudogene. The CDR3 has 15 residues. The CDR3 spells CASSLAPGLGDEQFF. The CDR3 DNA reads as TGTGCCAGCAGCTTGGCTCCAGGGCTAGGGGATGAGCAGTTCTTC.

This clone was counted a few times. The chain carries TRBV11-3 and TRBJ2-3; 14 nucleotides match TRBD2. V was pared by 3 bases and J by 4 bases, with 3 bases of the junction left unmatched. Germline V CDR1 and CDR2: SGHNT, YENEEA. The CDR3 contains 16 residues. Here the CDR3 reads CASSFGTSGGPDTQYF. CDR3 nucleotide sequence: TGTGCCAGCAGCTTCGGGACTAGCGGGGGCCCAGATACGCAGTATTTT.

This clone was seen just once. The chain links TRBV19 to TRBJ1-1; D is perhaps TRBD1 (5 bases). V lost 3 bases and J 7 bases, leaving 12 bases between the germline ends. The CDR3 contains 13 residues. CDR1 is LNHDA and CDR2 is SQIVND in the germline V gene (reference sequence). CDR3 coding DNA: TGTGCCAGTAGTATTAATAGGGGCCTTGAAGCTTTCTTT. This translates into CASSINRGLEAFF.

V usage is TRBV19 and J usage is TRBJ2-7, with 7 bases matching TRBD1. Germline assignment: CDR1 LNHDA and CDR2 SQIVND (reference sequence). The CDR3 consists of 14 residues. With V trimmed by 3 bases and J by 0 bases, 2 bases remained unmatched. The CDR3 nucleotides are TGTGCCAGTAGTATGGACAGGAGCTCCTACGAGCAGTACTTC. This codes for CASSMDRSSYEQYF.

This clone has more than one count but fewer than ten. The chain uses TRBV11-3 and TRBJ1-5; 12 positions match TRBD1. The CDR3 is 15 amino acids. V was clipped by 4 bases and J by 9 bases; unmatched bases: 7. Germline V CDR1 and CDR2: SGHNT, YENEEA. In DNA form, the CDR3 reads TGTGCCAGCAGCTGGGGACAGGGGGCGGCTGGGCCCCAGCATTTT. This gives the protein CASSWGQGAAGPQHF.

The chain employs TRBV6-8 and TRBJ1-1; D may be TRBD1 (5 bases). The CDR3 is 14 amino acids. CDR1 is MNHGY and CDR2 is SAAAGT in the germline V gene. Trimming removed 3 bases from V and 6 bases from J, with 14 bases in between. CDR3 in DNA: TGTGCCAGCAGTTATGACAGCCAGAGGTCTGAAGCTTTCTTT. Its translation is CASSYDSQRSEAFF.

The V and J genes are TRBV29-1 and TRBJ1-1, with D possibly TRBD1 on 5 matching bases. CDR3 length: 12 amino acids. Germline CDR1 SQVTM, CDR2 ANQGSEA. Deletions cut 6 bases from V and 1 base from J, with 9 bases between. The CDR3 protein is CSVWGTNTEAFF. The CDR3 bases are TGCAGCGTGTGGGGGACGAACACTGAAGCTTTCTTT. Complete variable domain (other parts from reference TRBV29-1 and TRBJ1-1): SAVISQKPSRDICQRGTSLTIQCQVDSQVTMMFWYRQQPGQSLTLIATANQGSEATYESGFVIDKFPISRPNLTFSTLTVSNMSPEDSSIYLCSVWGTNTEAFFGQGTRLTVV.

V gene TRBV19 combines with J gene TRBJ2-7, with a tentative D call TRBD1 (6 bases). There are 16 residues in the CDR3. V shed 4 bases and J shed 2 bases, with 18 bases lying between them. CDR1 is LNHDA, CDR2 SQIVND, per germline (reference sequence). CDR3 loop: CASSNPPGRGPYEQYF. DNA for the CDR3: TGTGCCAGTAGTAACCCCCCGGGCAGGGGACCCTACGAGCAGTACTTC.

The chain employs TRBV27 and TRBJ1-2, with 7 bases identical to TRBD1. J gave up 4 bases and V 4 bases, and 12 bases lay outside the gene matches. This CDR3 is 16 amino acids long. Per germline, CDR1 MNHEY and CDR2 SMNVEV (reference sequence). CDR3 coding DNA: TGTGCCAGCAGTTCGACTCCGACAGGGTTTGGCTATGGCTACACCTTC. Its translation: CASSSTPTGFGYGYTF.

This sequence joins TRBV29-1 and TRBJ2-5, with D unresolved. Trimming took 3 bases from V and 0 from J, leaving 5 bases between them. Germline lookup yields CDR1 SQVTM and CDR2 ANQGSEA. The CDR3 has 12 residues. This chain's CDR3 is CSVDTDQETQYF. CDR3 nucleotide sequence: TGCAGCGTTGACACCGACCAAGAGACCCAGTACTTC.

V and J are TRBV11-3 and TRBJ2-7, with TRBD2 identical over 9 bases. CDR3 length: 14 residues. The trim removed 1 base at V and 4 bases at J, leaving 2 bases unmatched. Germline assignment: CDR1 SGHNT and CDR2 YENEEA. CDR3 region: CASSLGLAVYEQYF. CDR3 nucleotide sequence: TGTGCCAGCAGCTTAGGACTAGCGGTGTACGAGCAGTACTTC.

This chain connects TRBV27 to TRBJ1-6; 10 bases are a match to TRBD1. The length of the CDR3 is 15 residues. CDR1 is MNHEY, CDR2 SMNVEV, per germline (reference sequence). Germline trimming cut 5 bases from V and 10 bases from J; bases unmatched to any gene: 8. CDR3 bases: TGTGCCAGCAGTCCATCCGGGACAGGGGTGTCACCCCTCCACTTT. As protein: CASSPSGTGVSPLHF.

The gene calls are TRBV29-1 and TRBJ2-7, with 10 nucleotides matching TRBD1. The CDR3 spans 14 residues. J gave up 3 bases and V 6 bases, and 8 bases lay outside the gene matches. Germline loops: CDR1 SQVTM, CDR2 ANQGSEA. CDR3 protein: CSVQDRGTFYEQYF. CDR3 DNA: TGCAGCGTCCAGGACAGGGGGACTTTCTACGAGCAGTACTTC.

This chain uses TRBV27 with TRBJ1-2; D remains unclear. Germline V gene data show CDR1 as MNHEY and CDR2 as SMNVEV (reference sequence). CDR3 length: 13 residues. The ends were cut back, 4 bases at V and 6 bases at J, with 12 bases in the middle. The CDR3: CASSSTPYNGYTF. The CDR3 bases are TGTGCCAGCAGTTCCACCCCATATAATGGCTACACCTTC.

The rearrangement joins TRBV29-1 to TRBJ2-5, with TRBD1 matching over 7 bases. The CDR3 has 12 amino acids. Germline V gene lookup returns CDR1 SQVTM and CDR2 ANQGSEA. J lost 2 bases, V lost 4 bases, and 1 base had no gene match. CDR3 sequence reads: CSVGQGQETQYF. CDR3 coding DNA: TGCAGCGTTGGACAGGGTCAAGAGACCCAGTACTTC.

This rearrangement joins TRBV18 to TRBJ2-3; D unclear. CDR1 and CDR2 from the germline V gene are KGHSH and LQKENI. V was clipped by 3 bases and J by 0 bases, with 10 bases between them. The CDR3 totals 15 residues. The CDR3 protein is CASSPEYLSTDTQYF. DNA for the CDR3: TGTGCCAGCTCACCCGAGTATTTGAGCACAGATACGCAGTATTTT.

V gene TRBV19 combines with J gene TRBJ2-7, with D possibly matching TRBD2 (6 bases). The ends were cut back, 3 bases at V and 3 bases at J, with 12 bases in the middle. The germline V gene encodes CDR1 LNHDA and CDR2 SQIVND (reference sequence). There are 14 residues in the CDR3. The CDR3 loop is CASSIRPGDYEQYF. CDR3 DNA sequence: TGTGCCAGTAGTATCCGACCGGGGGACTACGAGCAGTACTTC.

The chain employs TRBV6-8 and TRBJ1-6, with D tentatively TRBD1 (5 bases). In germline, CDR1 is MNHGY, CDR2 SAAAGT. The V gene lost 8 bases and the J gene lost 9 bases, with 11 bases spanning the gap. This CDR3 has 12 residues. The CDR3 region is CASAGPGSPLHF. The CDR3 DNA reads TGTGCCAGCGCGGGACCGGGTTCACCCCTCCACTTT.

The rearrangement links TRBV29-1 to TRBJ1-2; possible D gene TRBD1, 5 bases. This CDR3 is 13 amino acids long. V lost 1 base, J lost 6 bases, and 12 bases lay in between. CDR1 and CDR2 (germline): SQVTM, ANQGSEA. The CDR3: CSVEGDPGHGYTF. CDR3 coding DNA: TGCAGCGTTGAAGGCGATCCGGGGCATGGCTACACCTTC.

This rearrangement joins TRBV10-2 to TRBJ2-3; 7 bases are a match to TRBD2. This CDR3 contains 16 residues. J gave up 0 bases and V 6 bases, and 9 bases lay outside the gene matches. The germline V gene has CDR1 WSHSY and CDR2 SAAADI. As DNA, the CDR3 is TGCGCCAGCAGCGGGGACTATCTAGCTAGCACAGATACGCAGTATTTT. Translated, it gives CASSGDYLASTDTQYF.

This rearrangement joins TRBV12-5 to TRBJ2-3; D is possibly TRBD1 or TRBD2 (5 bases each). From germline, CDR1 is LGHNT and CDR2 FRNRAP. The V end was cut by 1 base, the J end by 3 bases, with 14 bases between. The CDR3 sequence is 16 residues long. The CDR3 sequence: CASGLASGPRTDTQYF. The CDR3 nucleotides read TGTGCTAGTGGTTTGGCCTCGGGACCAAGAACAGATACGCAGTATTTT.

A note on this clone: At one end, the junction sequence differs from germline, possibly due to a read error. J is TRBJ1-5 and V is TRBV12-5; tentative D call: TRBD1 (5 bases). The CDR3 is 17 residues long. In germline, CDR1 is LGHNT, CDR2 FRNRAP. The CDR3 DNA reads TGTGCTAGTGGTTTGGGACGGGACGGACTATTCAATCAGCCTCAGCATTTT. It codes for CASGLGRDGLFNQPQHF.

This clone has a handful of counts. J is TRBJ1-4 and V is TRBV30; 9 positions match TRBD1. The V and J ends lost 4 bases and 4 bases, in that order; junction bases with no gene match: 7. The CDR3 length is 15 residues. The germline V gene encodes CDR1 GTSNPN and CDR2 SVGIG (reference sequence). The CDR3 reads CAWTKTGGGNEKLFF. As DNA, the CDR3 is TGTGCCTGGACCAAGACAGGGGGAGGTAATGAAAAACTGTTTTTT.